This entry features one TCR beta chain sequence. Its cognate antigen is unknown. The data were produced by immunoSEQ multiplex PCR, yet TCRdb's version contains in-frame clones alone and is incomplete. Of approximately 88,000 clones detected, about 88% appear once; the ten largest clones hold approximately 5.2%. These data come from a study of T cell responses to AZD1222 COVID-19 vaccine. V shed 4 bases and J 7 bases; nucleotides not matched to a gene: 7. CDR1 and CDR2 (germline): SGHRS, YFSETQ. The CDR3 has 14 amino acids. Study conclusions and caveats: The donor group comprised mostly white British people and more females; the analysis possibly underestimated clonal diversity. Targeting of unmutated variant regions was reportedly seen in nearly half of spike-specific TCRs. There were vaccine-associated CD4 TCRs across spike, dominant at 160-218 and 743-854.

This receptor was taken from an adult who received the AZD1222 COVID-19 vaccine. The sample consisted of peripheral blood, taken 28 days after the second AZD1222 dose. This chain uses TRBV5-1 with TRBJ2-1; 8 positions agree with TRBD1. DNA of the CDR3: TGCGCCAGCAGCCTTGGACAGGGCCTGAATGAGCAGTTCTTC. This gives the protein CASSLGQGLNEQFF.